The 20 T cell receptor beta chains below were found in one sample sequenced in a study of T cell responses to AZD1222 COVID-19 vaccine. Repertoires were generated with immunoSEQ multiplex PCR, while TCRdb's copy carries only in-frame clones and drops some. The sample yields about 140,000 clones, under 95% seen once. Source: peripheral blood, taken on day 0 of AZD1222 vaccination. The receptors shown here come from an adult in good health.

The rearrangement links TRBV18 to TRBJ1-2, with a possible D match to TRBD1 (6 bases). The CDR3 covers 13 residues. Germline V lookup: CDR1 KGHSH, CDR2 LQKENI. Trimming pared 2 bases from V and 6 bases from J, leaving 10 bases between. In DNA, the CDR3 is TGTGCCAGCTCACCAATGGGGGCGGATGGCTACACCTTC. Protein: CASSPMGADGYTF.

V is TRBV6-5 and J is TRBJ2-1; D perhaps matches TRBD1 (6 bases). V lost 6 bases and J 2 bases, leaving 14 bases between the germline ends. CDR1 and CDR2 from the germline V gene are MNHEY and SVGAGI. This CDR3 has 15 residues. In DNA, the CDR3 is TGTGCCAGCAGATTTACAGGGTCCCCCTACAATGAGCAGTTCTTC. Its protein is CASRFTGSPYNEQFF.

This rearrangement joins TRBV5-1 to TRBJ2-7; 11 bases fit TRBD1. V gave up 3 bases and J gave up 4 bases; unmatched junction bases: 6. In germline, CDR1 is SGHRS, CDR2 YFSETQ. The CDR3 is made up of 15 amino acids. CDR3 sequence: CASSSFGQGAYEQYF. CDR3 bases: TGCGCCAGCAGCTCCTTCGGACAGGGGGCTTACGAGCAGTACTTC.

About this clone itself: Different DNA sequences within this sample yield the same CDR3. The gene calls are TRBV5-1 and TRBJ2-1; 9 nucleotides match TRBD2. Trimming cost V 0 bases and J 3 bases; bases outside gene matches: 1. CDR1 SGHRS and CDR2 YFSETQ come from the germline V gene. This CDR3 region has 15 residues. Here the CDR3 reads CASSLGLADYNEQFF. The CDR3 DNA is TGCGCCAGCAGCTTGGGACTAGCGGACTACAATGAGCAGTTCTTC.

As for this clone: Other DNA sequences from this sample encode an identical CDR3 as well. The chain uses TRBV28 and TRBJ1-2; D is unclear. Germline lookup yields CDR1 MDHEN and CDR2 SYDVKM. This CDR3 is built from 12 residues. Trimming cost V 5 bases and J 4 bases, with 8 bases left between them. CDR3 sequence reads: CASSPRAYGYTF. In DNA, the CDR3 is TGTGCCAGCAGTCCTAGGGCCTATGGCTACACCTTC.

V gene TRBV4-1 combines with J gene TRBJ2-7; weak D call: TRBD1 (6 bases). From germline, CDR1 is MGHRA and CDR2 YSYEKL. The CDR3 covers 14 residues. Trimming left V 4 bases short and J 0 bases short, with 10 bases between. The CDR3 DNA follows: TGCGCCAGCAGCCCGATGACAGGCTCCTACGAGCAGTACTTC. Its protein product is CASSPMTGSYEQYF.

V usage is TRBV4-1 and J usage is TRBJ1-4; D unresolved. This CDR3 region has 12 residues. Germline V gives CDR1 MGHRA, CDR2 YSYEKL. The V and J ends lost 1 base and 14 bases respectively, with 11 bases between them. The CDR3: CASSQVSGPLFF. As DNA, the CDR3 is TGCGCCAGCAGCCAAGTAAGCGGTCCTCTGTTTTTT.

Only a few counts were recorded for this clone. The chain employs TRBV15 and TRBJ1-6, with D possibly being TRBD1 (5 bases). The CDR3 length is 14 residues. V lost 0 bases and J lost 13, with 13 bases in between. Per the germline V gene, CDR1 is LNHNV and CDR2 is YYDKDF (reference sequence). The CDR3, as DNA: TGTGCCACCAGCAGAGAAGGGGATTCACAGCCCCTCCACTTT. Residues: CATSREGDSQPLHF. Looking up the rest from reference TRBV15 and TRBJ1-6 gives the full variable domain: DAMVIQNPRYQVTQFGKPVTLSCSQTLNHNVMYWYQQKSSQAPKLLFHYYDKDFNNEADTPDNFQSRRPNTSFCFLDIRSPGLGDTAMYLCATSREGDSQPLHFGNGTRLTVT.

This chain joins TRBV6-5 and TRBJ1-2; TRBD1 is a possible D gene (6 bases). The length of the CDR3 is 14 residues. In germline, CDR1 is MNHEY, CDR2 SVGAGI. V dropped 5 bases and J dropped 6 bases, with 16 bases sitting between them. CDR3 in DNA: TGTGCCAGCAGTACGAGAGGGGGGAAGAATGGCTACACCTTC. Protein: CASSTRGGKNGYTF.

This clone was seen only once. The CDR3 DNA is TGTGCCAGCTCACCCTTTGGACTAGCGGAGACCCAGTACTTC. Residues: CASSPFGLAETQYF. This chain connects TRBV18 to TRBJ2-5; 9 nucleotides match TRBD2. Germline CDR1 is KGHSH and CDR2 is LQKENI. V shed 3 bases, J shed 5 bases, and the junction held 4 bases outside the gene matches. The CDR3 length is 14 residues.

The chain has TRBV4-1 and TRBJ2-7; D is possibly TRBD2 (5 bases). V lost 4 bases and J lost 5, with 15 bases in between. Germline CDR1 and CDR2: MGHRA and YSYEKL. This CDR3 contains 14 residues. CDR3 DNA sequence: TGCGCCAGCAGCCGCCTTTGGACTTTGAACGAGCAGTACTTC. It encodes CASSRLWTLNEQYF.

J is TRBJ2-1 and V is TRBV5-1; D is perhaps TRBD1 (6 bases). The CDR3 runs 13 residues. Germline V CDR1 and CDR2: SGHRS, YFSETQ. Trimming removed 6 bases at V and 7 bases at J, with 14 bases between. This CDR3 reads CASMEPTGNEQFF. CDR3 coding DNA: TGCGCCAGCATGGAACCAACAGGGAATGAGCAGTTCTTC.

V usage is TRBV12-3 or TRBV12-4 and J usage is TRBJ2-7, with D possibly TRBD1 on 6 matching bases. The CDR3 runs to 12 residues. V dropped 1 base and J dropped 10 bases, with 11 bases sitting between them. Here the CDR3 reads CASSLEWDTQYF. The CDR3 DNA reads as TGTGCCAGCAGTTTAGAGTGGGACACACAGTACTTC.

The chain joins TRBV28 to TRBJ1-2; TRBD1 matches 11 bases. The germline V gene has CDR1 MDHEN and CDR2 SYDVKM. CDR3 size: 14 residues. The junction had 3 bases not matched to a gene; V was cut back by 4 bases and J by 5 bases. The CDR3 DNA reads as TGTGCCAGCAGTTCCCGGGACAGGGGGTATGGCTACACCTTC. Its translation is CASSSRDRGYGYTF.

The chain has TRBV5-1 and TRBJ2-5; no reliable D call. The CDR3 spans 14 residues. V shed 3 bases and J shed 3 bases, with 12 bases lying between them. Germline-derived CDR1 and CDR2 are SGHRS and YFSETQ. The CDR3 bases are TGCGCCAGCAGCTACCAGTGGTCCGAAGAGACCCAGTACTTC. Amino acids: CASSYQWSEETQYF.

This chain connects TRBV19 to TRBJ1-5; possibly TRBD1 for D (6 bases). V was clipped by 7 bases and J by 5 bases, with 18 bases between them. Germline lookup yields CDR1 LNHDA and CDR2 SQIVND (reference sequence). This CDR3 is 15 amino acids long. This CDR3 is CASTFRGNAHQPQHF. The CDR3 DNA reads TGTGCCAGTACTTTCAGGGGAAATGCTCATCAGCCCCAGCATTTT.

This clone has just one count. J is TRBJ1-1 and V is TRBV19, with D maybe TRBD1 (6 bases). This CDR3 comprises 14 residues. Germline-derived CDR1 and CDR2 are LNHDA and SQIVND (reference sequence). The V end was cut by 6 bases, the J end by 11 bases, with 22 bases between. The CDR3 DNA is TGTGCCAGTAGCCAGGGACACGACCTCAAAAAGGCTTTCTTT. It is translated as CASSQGHDLKKAFF.

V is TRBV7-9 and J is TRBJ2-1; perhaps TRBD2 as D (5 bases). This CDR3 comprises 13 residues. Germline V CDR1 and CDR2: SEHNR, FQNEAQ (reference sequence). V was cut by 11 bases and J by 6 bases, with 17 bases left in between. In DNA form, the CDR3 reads TGTGCCGAGAGGGCTAGTTCCGTCAATGAGCAGTTCTTC. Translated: CAERASSVNEQFF.

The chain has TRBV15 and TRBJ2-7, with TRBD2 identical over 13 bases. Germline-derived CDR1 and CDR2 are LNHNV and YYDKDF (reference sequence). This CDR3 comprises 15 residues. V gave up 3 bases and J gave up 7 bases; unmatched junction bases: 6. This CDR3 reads CATSRAGTSGEEQYF. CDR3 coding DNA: TGTGCCACCAGCAGGGCCGGGACTAGCGGGGAGGAGCAGTACTTC.

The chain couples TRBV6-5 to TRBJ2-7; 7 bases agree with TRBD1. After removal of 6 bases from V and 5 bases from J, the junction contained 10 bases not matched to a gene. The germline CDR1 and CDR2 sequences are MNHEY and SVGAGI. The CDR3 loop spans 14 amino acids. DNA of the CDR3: TGTGCCAGCAGCCTTGTACAGGGGAGCCACGAGCAGTACTTC. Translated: CASSLVQGSHEQYF.